This TCR beta chain was captured in a study of identical twins (dated by TCRdb to about 2016). For the study in its entirety: TCR alpha and beta repertoires from monozygotic twins, unrelated adults of various ages and cord blood were deep-sequenced to test whether fetal clonotypes persist. Replicate twin experiments were performed at different times using different library preparation protocols to rule out contamination. General findings and caveats noted by the study authors: In monozygotic twins, out-of-frame TCR alpha sharing was systematically underestimated by recombination models, although the models agreed with sharing between unrelated individuals. Compared with coincidental sharing between unrelated individuals, out-of-frame TCR alpha sequences shared between twins had an excess of sequences with low generation probability. Fewer insertions were carried by abundant cord blood beta clonotypes, a similar but weaker trend appeared in young adult naive repertoires, and no such trend appeared in memory repertoires. Invariant T cells such as MAIT and iNKT could partly confound zero-insertion analyses, though diverse VJ usage argued against this for most clonotypes. Excess twin sharing in beta out-of-frame sequences was weaker because fewer shared sequences lowered the signal-to-noise ratio. Because the same donors could not be followed over many years, the conclusions depended on cross-sectional statistical analysis.

The CDR3 measures 16 amino acids from cysteine to phenylalanine. Only the CDR3 part of the read is kept: 48 bases, read in frame from the first base. The germline V and J ends show losses of 0 bases and 6 bases respectively, and no gene match explains 12 bases of the junction. Per the germline V gene (reference sequence), DFQATT is the CDR1 and SNEGSKA is the CDR2. Library method: 5' RACE. TCRdb shows the sequencer as Illumina HiSeq 2000. A universal primer binding site was added through template switching, and the final cDNA carried a unique molecular identifier so that TCR cDNA molecules could be counted accurately. Specific primers in the conserved constant-segment region were used to synthesize first-strand cDNA for TCR alpha and beta chains. To control for contamination, every cDNA library carried two barcodes: a SMART-Mk sample barcode plus Illumina barcodes. Two successive PCR steps introduced TruSeq adapter sequences along with Illumina sample barcodes. TCR alpha and beta cDNA libraries were sequenced on the Illumina HiSeq platform with custom primers. In the paper's pipeline: Unique molecular identifiers were extracted from raw reads with MiGEC, and CDR3 positions were determined with MiXCR. For each individual, recombination models were inferred using an EM algorithm with the repgenHMM and IGoR tools. The analysis of shared clonotypes was done with the tcR package in R, with sharing normalized by the product of cloneset sizes. To study raw recombination without the effects of thymic and clonal selection, out-of-frame nonproductive sequences were analyzed. The raw public data were reprocessed by TCRdb itself: fastp quality trimming at Q25, MiXCR clonotype calling, in-frame beta chains only. Every entry covers one CDR3 protein and lists the most common genes and DNA from its rows. What appears here as the V and J calls and clone size reflects TCRdb's work, not the paper's. The sample data list 1.5 million to 2 million distinct CDR3 sequences, and around a third of these were observed just once. The leading ten clones occupy 0.27% of the sample.

The table lists this clonotype with a few counts. The antigen this receptor binds is unknown. Per-base quality was not reported, and no clone a single base away is much larger than it. Every donor was a healthy Caucasian. Sequenced material: cord blood. The chain links TRBV20-1 with TRBJ2-7, and 9 bases in between align with TRBD1. The receptor was isolated from a newborn girl in good health. The CDR3 reads as follows: CSARDGHRDRAREQYF. The DNA sequence is given as TGCAGTGCTAGAGATGGTCACCGGGACAGGGCTCGCGAGCAGTACTTC.